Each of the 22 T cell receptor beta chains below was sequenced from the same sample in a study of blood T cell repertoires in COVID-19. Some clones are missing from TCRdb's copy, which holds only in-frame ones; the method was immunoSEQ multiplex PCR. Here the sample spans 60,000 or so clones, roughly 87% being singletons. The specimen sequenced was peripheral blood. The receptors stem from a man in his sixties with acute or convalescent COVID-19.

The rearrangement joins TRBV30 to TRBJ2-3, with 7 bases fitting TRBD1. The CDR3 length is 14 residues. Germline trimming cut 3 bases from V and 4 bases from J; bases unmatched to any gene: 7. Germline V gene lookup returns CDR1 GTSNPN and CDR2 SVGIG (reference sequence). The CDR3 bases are TGTGCCTGGAGGGTCGGGACAGCGGCAGATACGCAGTATTTT. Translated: CAWRVGTAADTQYF. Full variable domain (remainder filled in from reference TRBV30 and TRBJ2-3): SQTIHQWPATLVQPVGSPLSLECTVEGTSNPNLYWYRQAAGRGLQLLFYSVGIGQISSEVPQNLSASRPQDRQFILSSKKLLLSDSGFYLCAWRVGTAADTQYFGPGTRLTVL.

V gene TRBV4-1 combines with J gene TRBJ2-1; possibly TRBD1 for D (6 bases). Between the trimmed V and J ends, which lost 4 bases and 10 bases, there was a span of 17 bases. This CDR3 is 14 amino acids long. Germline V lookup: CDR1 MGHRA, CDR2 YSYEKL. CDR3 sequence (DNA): TGCGCCAGCAGCCCGGGCAACAGGGTGAGGGAGCAGTTCTTC. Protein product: CASSPGNRVREQFF.

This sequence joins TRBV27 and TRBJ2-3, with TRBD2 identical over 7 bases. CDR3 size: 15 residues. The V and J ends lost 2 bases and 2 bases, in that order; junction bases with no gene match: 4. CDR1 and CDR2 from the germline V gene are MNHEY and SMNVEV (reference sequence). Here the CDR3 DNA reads TGTGCCAGCAGTTTAATGGGGACTATCACAGATACGCAGTATTTT. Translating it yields CASSLMGTITDTQYF.

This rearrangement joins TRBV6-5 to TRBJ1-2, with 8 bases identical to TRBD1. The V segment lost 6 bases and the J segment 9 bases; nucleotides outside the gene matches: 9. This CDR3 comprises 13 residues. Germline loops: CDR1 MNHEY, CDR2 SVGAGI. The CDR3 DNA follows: TGTGCCAGCAGACTCAGGGGGCGCGACAGCTACACCTTC. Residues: CASRLRGRDSYTF.

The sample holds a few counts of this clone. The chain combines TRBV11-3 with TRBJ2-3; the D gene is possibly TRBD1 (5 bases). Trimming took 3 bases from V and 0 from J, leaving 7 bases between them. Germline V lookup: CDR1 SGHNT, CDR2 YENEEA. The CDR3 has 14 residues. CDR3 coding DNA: TGTGCCAGCAGCTTGACAGCTAGCACAGATACGCAGTATTTT. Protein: CASSLTASTDTQYF.

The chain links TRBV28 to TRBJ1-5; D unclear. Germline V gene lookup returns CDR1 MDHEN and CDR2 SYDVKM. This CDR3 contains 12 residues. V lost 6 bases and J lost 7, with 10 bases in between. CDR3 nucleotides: TGTGCCAGCAGCAACCGAGGGCAGCCCCAGCATTTT. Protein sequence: CASSNRGQPQHF.

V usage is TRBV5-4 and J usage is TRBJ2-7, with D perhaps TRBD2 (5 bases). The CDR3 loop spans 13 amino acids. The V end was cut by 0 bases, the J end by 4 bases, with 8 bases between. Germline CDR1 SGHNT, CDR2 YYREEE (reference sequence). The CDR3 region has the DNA TGTGCCAGCAGCTTGGCCGAGCGGTACGAGCAGTACTTC. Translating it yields CASSLAERYEQYF.

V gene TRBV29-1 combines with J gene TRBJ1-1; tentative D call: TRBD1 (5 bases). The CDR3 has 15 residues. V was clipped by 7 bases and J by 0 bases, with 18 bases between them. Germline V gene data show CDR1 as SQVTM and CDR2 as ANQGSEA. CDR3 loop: CSDPPVRGLNTEAFF. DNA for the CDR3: TGCAGCGATCCCCCGGTCCGGGGGTTGAACACTGAAGCTTTCTTT.

CDR3 nucleotide sequence: TGTGCCAGCAGTCCGGGACTGAATAATCAGCCCCAGCATTTT. Translated: CASSPGLNNQPQHF. The chain carries TRBV2 and TRBJ1-5; weak D call: TRBD1 (5 bases). CDR3 length: 14 residues. The ends were cut back, 5 bases at V and 4 bases at J, with 12 bases in the middle. From germline, CDR1 is SNHLY and CDR2 FYNNEI.

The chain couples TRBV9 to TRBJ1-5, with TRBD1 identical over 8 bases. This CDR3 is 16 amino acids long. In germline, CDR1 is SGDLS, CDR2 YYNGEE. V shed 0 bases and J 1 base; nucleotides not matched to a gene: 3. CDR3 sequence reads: CASSVGGQESNQPQHF. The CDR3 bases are TGTGCCAGCAGCGTAGGGGGACAGGAGAGCAATCAGCCCCAGCATTTT.

CDR3 region: CASSPDFNQPQHF. The CDR3 coding sequence is TGTGCCAGCAGCCCGGACTTTAATCAGCCCCAGCATTTT. V is TRBV7-2 and J is TRBJ1-5, with no clear D. CDR1 is SGHTA and CDR2 is FQGNSA in the germline V gene. The ends were cut back, 5 bases at V and 4 bases at J, with 9 bases in the middle. CDR3 length: 13 amino acids.

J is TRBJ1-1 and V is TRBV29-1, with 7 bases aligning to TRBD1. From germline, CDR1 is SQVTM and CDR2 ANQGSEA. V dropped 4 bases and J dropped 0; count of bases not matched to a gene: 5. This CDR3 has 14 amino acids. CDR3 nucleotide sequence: TGCAGCGTTGGGGACAGAACTATGAACACTGAAGCTTTCTTT. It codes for CSVGDRTMNTEAFF.

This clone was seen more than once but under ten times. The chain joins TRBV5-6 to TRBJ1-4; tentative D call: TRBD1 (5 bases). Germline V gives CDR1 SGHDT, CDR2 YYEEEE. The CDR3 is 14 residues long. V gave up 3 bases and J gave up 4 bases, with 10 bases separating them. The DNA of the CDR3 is TGTGCCAGCAGCTCACAGGCCGTTAATGAAAAACTGTTTTTT. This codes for CASSSQAVNEKLFF.

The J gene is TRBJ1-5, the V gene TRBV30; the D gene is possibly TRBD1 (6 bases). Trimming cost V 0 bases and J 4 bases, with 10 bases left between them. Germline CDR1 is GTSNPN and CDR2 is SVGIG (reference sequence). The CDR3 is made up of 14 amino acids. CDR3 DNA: TGTGCCTGGAGTGTAGGGGGTGGAAATCAGCCCCAGCATTTT. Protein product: CAWSVGGGNQPQHF.

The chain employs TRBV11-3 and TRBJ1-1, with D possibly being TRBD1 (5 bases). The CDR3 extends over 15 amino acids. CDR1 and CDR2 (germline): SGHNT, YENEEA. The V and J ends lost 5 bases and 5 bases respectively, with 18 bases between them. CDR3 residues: CASSPGRGGLTEAFF. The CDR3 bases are TGTGCCAGCAGCCCAGGGCGGGGTGGCTTGACTGAAGCTTTCTTT. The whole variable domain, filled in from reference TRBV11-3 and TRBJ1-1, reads EAGVVQSPRYKIIEKKQPVAFWCNPISGHNTLYWYLQNLGQGPELLIRYENEEAVDDSQLPKDRFSAERLKGVDSTLKIQPAELGDSAVYLCASSPGRGGLTEAFFGQGTRLTVV.

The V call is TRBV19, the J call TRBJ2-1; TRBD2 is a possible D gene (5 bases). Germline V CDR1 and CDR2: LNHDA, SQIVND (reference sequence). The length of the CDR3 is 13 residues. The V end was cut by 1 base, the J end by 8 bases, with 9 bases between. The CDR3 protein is CASSIGLGDEQFF. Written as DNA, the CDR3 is TGTGCCAGTAGTATAGGCCTCGGGGATGAGCAGTTCTTC. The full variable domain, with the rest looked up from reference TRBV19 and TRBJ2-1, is DGGITQSPKYLFRKEGQNVTLSCEQNLNHDAMYWYRQDPGQGLRLIYYSQIVNDFQKGDIAEGYSVSREKKESFPLTVTSAQKNPTAFYLCASSIGLGDEQFFGPGTRLTVL.

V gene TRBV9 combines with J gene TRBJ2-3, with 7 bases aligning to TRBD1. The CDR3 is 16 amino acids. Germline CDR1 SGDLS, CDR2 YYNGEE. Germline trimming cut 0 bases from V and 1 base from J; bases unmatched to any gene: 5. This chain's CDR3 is CASSVEEGARTDTQYF. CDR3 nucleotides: TGTGCCAGCAGCGTAGAAGAGGGGGCTCGCACAGATACGCAGTATTTT.

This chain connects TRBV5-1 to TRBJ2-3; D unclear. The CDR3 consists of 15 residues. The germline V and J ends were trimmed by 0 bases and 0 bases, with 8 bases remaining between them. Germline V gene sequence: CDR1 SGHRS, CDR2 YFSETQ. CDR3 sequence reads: CASSLASASTDTQYF. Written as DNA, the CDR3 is TGCGCCAGCAGCTTGGCGTCAGCGAGCACAGATACGCAGTATTTT.

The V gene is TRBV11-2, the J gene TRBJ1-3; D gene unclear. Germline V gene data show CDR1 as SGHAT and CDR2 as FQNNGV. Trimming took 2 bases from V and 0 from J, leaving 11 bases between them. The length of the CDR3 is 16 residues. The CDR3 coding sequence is TGTGCCAGCAGCTTAAAGCCTCCAAACTCTGGAAACACCATATATTTT. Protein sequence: CASSLKPPNSGNTIYF.

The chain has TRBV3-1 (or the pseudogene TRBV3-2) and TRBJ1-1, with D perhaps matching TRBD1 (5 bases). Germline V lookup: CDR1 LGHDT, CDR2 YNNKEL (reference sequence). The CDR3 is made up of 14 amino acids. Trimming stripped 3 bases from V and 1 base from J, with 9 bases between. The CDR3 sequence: CASSQGDRNTEAFF. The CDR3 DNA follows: TGTGCCAGCAGCCAGGGTGACAGGAACACTGAAGCTTTCTTT.

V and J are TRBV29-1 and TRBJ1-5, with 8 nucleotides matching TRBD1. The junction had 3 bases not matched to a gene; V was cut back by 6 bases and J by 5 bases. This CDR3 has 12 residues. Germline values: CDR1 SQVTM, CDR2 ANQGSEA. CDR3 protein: CSVGQGHQPQHF. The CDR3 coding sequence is TGCAGCGTCGGACAGGGCCATCAGCCCCAGCATTTT.

Here the CDR3 DNA reads TGTGCCAGCAGTGAAACGGGGGGCATCGGTGAAAAACTGTTTTTT. This encodes CASSETGGIGEKLFF. The chain recombines TRBV2 with TRBJ1-4; tentative D call: TRBD1 (6 bases). Trimming removed 2 bases from V and 7 bases from J, with 14 bases in between. CDR3 length: 15 residues. Germline CDR1 and CDR2: SNHLY and FYNNEI.